The clone carrying this TCR beta chain has ten or more counts. Antigen specificity is unknown. The record originates from a study of response to subunit inactivated influenza vaccine. The study, taken as a whole, reports: Few new T cells, the authors suggested, are recruited by each seasonal influenza vaccination.

TCRdb fed the RT-PCR reads into MiXCR, producing one record per CDR3 protein. The sample contains around 480,000 distinct CDR3 sequences, approximately 9.9% of which appear only once. The sequencing used PBMCs from blood, collected about 40 days after vaccination. This clonotype was sampled from a man between 50 and 59 years old who received an inactivated influenza vaccine.

The CDR3 sequence: CASSLDGIYEQYF. The CDR3 DNA follows: TGCGCCAGCAGCTTGGACGGCATCTACGAGCAGTACTTC. The J gene is TRBJ2-7, the V gene TRBV5-1; D gene ambiguous. Germline V gene data show CDR1 as SGHRS and CDR2 as YFSETQ. The V gene lost 0 bases and the J gene lost 3 bases, with 7 bases spanning the gap. The CDR3 extends over 13 amino acids.